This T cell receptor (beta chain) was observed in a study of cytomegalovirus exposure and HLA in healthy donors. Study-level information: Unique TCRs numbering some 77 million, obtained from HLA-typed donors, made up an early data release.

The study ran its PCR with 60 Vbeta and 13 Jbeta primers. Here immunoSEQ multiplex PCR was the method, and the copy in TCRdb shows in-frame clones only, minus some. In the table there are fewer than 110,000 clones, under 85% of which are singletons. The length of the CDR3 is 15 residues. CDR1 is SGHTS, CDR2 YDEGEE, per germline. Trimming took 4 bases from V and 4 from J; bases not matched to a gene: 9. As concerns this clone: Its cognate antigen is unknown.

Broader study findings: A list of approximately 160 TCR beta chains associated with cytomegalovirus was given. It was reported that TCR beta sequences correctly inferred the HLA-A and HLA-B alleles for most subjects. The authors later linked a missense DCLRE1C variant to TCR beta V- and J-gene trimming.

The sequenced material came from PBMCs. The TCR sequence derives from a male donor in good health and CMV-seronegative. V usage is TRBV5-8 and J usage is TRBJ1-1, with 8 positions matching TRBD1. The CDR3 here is CASSRDRRDSTEAFF. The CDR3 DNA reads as TGTGCCAGCAGCCGGGACAGGCGAGACAGCACTGAAGCTTTCTTT.